The 25 T cell receptor beta chains presented below share a single source sample, sequenced in a study of blood T cell repertoires in COVID-19 (TCRdb year 2020). Receptors were amplified or captured by the immunoSEQ multiplex PCR assay. The table comes from immuneACCESS by way of TCRdb, which keeps in-frame sequences with V and J called. Part of the clones is missing from these tables; in studies checked, under half for an unresolved V gene and the rest for unknown reasons. Within this sample are about 440,000 clones, with roughly 87% of them counted one time only. The top ten constitute roughly 2% of the sample. The sample comprised PBMCs or T cells enriched from blood (not recorded which). Receptor source: a woman under 30 with acute COVID-19.

This rearrangement joins TRBV3-1 (or the pseudogene TRBV3-2) to TRBJ1-3; 8 bases agree with TRBD1. The J segment lost 1 base and the V segment lost 4 bases, leaving 6 bases of the junction unmatched. The CDR3 extends over 16 amino acids. Germline assignment: CDR1 LGHDT and CDR2 YNNKEL (reference sequence). The CDR3 bases are TGTGCCAGCAGCCTGGACAGGGCTATATCTGGAAACACCATATATTTT. Amino acid sequence: CASSLDRAISGNTIYF.

V is TRBV5-1 and J is TRBJ1-3; a weak D match, TRBD1 (5 bases). Germline V gives CDR1 SGHRS, CDR2 YFSETQ. V was pared by 2 bases and J by 8 bases, with 8 bases between. This CDR3 is 12 amino acids long. The CDR3 DNA follows: TGCGCCAGCAGCTTTTCGGGGGACACCATATATTTT. Its protein product is CASSFSGDTIYF.

This clone was recorded once. The chain has TRBV6-5 and TRBJ2-7; D perhaps matches TRBD2 (5 bases). The CDR3 extends over 15 amino acids. Looked up from germline, CDR1 is MNHEY and CDR2 is SVGAGI. Trimming removed 0 bases at V and 3 bases at J, with 12 bases between. The CDR3 region is CASSYSGRGIYEQYF. The CDR3 nucleotides are TGTGCCAGCAGTTACTCTGGACGGGGAATCTACGAGCAGTACTTC.

V gene TRBV11-3 combines with J gene TRBJ1-5; 9 nucleotides line up with TRBD1. V was clipped by 6 bases and J by 6 bases; unmatched bases: 9. Germline V CDR1 and CDR2: SGHNT, YENEEA. This CDR3 is 15 amino acids long. CDR3 nucleotide sequence: TGTGCCAGCAGTAACCGGGACAGGGAGGGTCAGCCCCAGCATTTT. It specifies CASSNRDREGQPQHF.

This chain connects TRBV28 to TRBJ1-5, with TRBD1 matching 7 bases. Trimming took 3 bases from V and 6 from J; bases not matched to a gene: 17. CDR3 length: 18 residues. CDR1 and CDR2 (germline): MDHEN, SYDVKM. The CDR3 coding sequence is TGTGCCAGCAGTTTGGGGAGACAGGGATCCCTTGATGTTCAGCCCCAGCATTTT. It translates to CASSLGRQGSLDVQPQHF.

V and J are TRBV5-4 and TRBJ1-4; possibly TRBD1 for D (5 bases). Germline V lookup: CDR1 SGHNT, CDR2 YYREEE (reference sequence). Trimming removed 5 bases at V and 6 bases at J, with 17 bases between. The CDR3 contains 15 residues. CDR3: CASSRTRDTYEKLFF. The CDR3 DNA is TGTGCCAGCAGTCGAACCAGGGATACCTATGAAAAACTGTTTTTT.

The V and J genes are TRBV5-1 and TRBJ2-1, with 7 bases that match TRBD1. This CDR3 has 14 residues. The V segment lost 4 bases and the J segment 8 bases; nucleotides outside the gene matches: 9. Germline CDR1 SGHRS, CDR2 YFSETQ. The CDR3 DNA follows: TGCGCCAGCAGCGGCGGACAGGTCTGGGATGAGCAGTTCTTC. Amino acids: CASSGGQVWDEQFF.

This chain connects TRBV5-8 to TRBJ2-4, with D unclear. The V end lost 7 bases, the J end lost 0 bases, and 14 bases lay between the germline ends. The CDR3 length is 15 residues. CDR1 is SGHTS, CDR2 YDEGEE, per germline. DNA of the CDR3: TGTGCCAGCGGTTTCGGTCGAAAAGCCAAAAACATTCAGTACTTC. Its protein product is CASGFGRKAKNIQYF.

This clone came up a few times. J is TRBJ2-4 and V is TRBV24-1; TRBD1 matches 7 bases. The J segment lost 2 bases and the V segment lost 7 bases, leaving 19 bases of the junction unmatched. The CDR3 is 19 residues long. Germline V gene data show CDR1 as KGHDR and CDR2 as SFDVKD. CDR3 nucleotides: TGTGCCACCAGCCCCAGGGATGGGACAGAAACGCTTTCCAAAAACATTCAGTACTTC. As protein: CATSPRDGTETLSKNIQYF.

This sequence joins TRBV3-1 (or the pseudogene TRBV3-2) and TRBJ2-2; no clear D. The CDR3 covers 15 residues. V was clipped by 2 bases and J by 1 base, with 8 bases between them. Germline V gene lookup returns CDR1 LGHDT and CDR2 YNNKEL (reference sequence). CDR3 bases: TGTGCCAGCAGCCAATTACTTGAGAACACCGGGGAGCTGTTTTTT. It yields the protein CASSQLLENTGELFF.

The chain employs TRBV30 and TRBJ2-1; D call uncertain. This CDR3 contains 12 residues. Germline V CDR1 and CDR2: GTSNPN, SVGIG (reference sequence). Trimming removed 2 bases from V and 8 bases from J, with 10 bases in between. CDR3 DNA sequence: TGTGCCTGGAGTTCCGAGTGGTATGAGCAGTTCTTC. It codes for CAWSSEWYEQFF.

This sequence joins TRBV10-3 and TRBJ2-7; TRBD1 might be the D (6 bases). The CDR3 sequence is 13 residues long. Germline CDR1 is ENHRY and CDR2 is SYGVKD. V lost 5 bases and J 3 bases, leaving 11 bases between the germline ends. The CDR3 spells CAISTGHSYEQYF. CDR3 nucleotides: TGTGCCATCAGTACGGGACACAGCTACGAGCAGTACTTC.

The chain combines TRBV19 with TRBJ1-5; weak D call: TRBD1 (5 bases). Trimming took 6 bases from V and 7 from J, leaving 10 bases between them. CDR1 is LNHDA and CDR2 is SQIVND in the germline V gene (reference sequence). The CDR3 is 12 residues long. CDR3 nucleotides: TGTGCCAGTAGAGGGGAGGGCCAGCCCCAGCATTTT. Its translation: CASRGEGQPQHF.

The chain employs TRBV27 and TRBJ2-3, with 11 bases that match TRBD2. CDR1 and CDR2 (germline): MNHEY, SMNVEV (reference sequence). V was pared by 2 bases and J by 2 bases, with 18 bases of the junction left unmatched. CDR3 length: 21 amino acids. CDR3 loop: CASSLTILAGGPHKDTDTQYF. As DNA, the CDR3 is TGTGCCAGCAGTTTAACCATATTAGCGGGAGGGCCCCACAAAGACACAGATACGCAGTATTTT.

The chain recombines TRBV14 with TRBJ2-7; 9 nucleotides match TRBD1. Germline V gives CDR1 SGHDN, CDR2 FVKESK. The CDR3 has 16 amino acids. Trimming took 0 bases from V and 3 from J; bases not matched to a gene: 6. CDR3 sequence (DNA): TGTGCCAGCAGCCAAGAGGGGACAGGGCATTTCTACGAGCAGTACTTC. It translates to CASSQEGTGHFYEQYF.

CDR3 residues: CASSIGGGPQETQYF. CDR3 DNA sequence: TGTGCCAGTAGTATCGGGGGGGGTCCACAAGAGACCCAGTACTTC. This chain connects TRBV19 to TRBJ2-5; TRBD2 agrees at 8 bases. Germline loops: CDR1 LNHDA, CDR2 SQIVND (reference sequence). This CDR3 has 15 residues. V trimming: 3 bases; J trimming: 2 bases; junction bases outside the gene matches: 5.

The rearrangement uses TRBV4-1 and TRBJ1-6, with no clear D. Germline lookup yields CDR1 MGHRA and CDR2 YSYEKL. This CDR3 contains 14 residues. Between the trimmed V and J ends, which lost 1 base and 5 bases, there was a span of 6 bases. The CDR3 here is CASSQGGHNSPLHF. In nucleotides, the CDR3 is TGCGCCAGCAGCCAAGGAGGGCATAATTCACCCCTCCACTTT.

The V and J genes are TRBV19 and TRBJ1-5; 10 nucleotides align to TRBD1. Germline V gene data show CDR1 as LNHDA and CDR2 as SQIVND (reference sequence). The CDR3 covers 17 residues. J gave up 6 bases and V 1 base, and 9 bases lay outside the gene matches. This CDR3 reads CASSIVPRQGASQPQHF. In nucleotides, the CDR3 is TGTGCCAGTAGTATAGTACCGCGACAGGGGGCGAGTCAGCCCCAGCATTTT.

The chain uses TRBV5-6 and TRBJ2-7; 7 bases match TRBD2. V shed 0 bases, J shed 1 base, and the junction held 4 bases outside the gene matches. The CDR3 is made up of 15 amino acids. Germline CDR1 reads SGHDT; CDR2 reads YYEEEE. The CDR3 sequence is CASSLEGGSSYEQYF. The CDR3, as DNA: TGTGCCAGCAGCTTGGAAGGCGGGAGTTCCTACGAGCAGTACTTC.

V usage is TRBV2 and J usage is TRBJ2-1; D not resolved. V was pared by 4 bases and J by 6 bases, with 10 bases between. From germline, CDR1 is SNHLY and CDR2 FYNNEI. The CDR3 contains 13 residues. CDR3 DNA sequence: TGTGCCAGCAGTGTGGAGAAGTCCAATGAGCAGTTCTTC. Its translation: CASSVEKSNEQFF.

This rearrangement joins TRBV7-2 to TRBJ2-5; perhaps TRBD2 as D (6 bases). Germline CDR1 SGHTA, CDR2 FQGNSA. Trimming left V 1 base short and J 4 bases short, with 10 bases between. This CDR3 is built from 14 residues. CDR3 amino acids: CASSLDWGLETQYF. The DNA for the CDR3 is TGTGCCAGCAGCTTAGACTGGGGACTAGAGACCCAGTACTTC.

The gene calls are TRBV18 and TRBJ1-1, with a tentative D call TRBD1 (5 bases). The V and J ends lost 6 bases and 2 bases respectively, with 10 bases between them. The CDR3 covers 13 residues. CDR1 is KGHSH and CDR2 is LQKENI in the germline V gene. In DNA, the CDR3 is TGTGCCAGCTCGACAGACGGAAACACTGAAGCTTTCTTT. Amino acid sequence: CASSTDGNTEAFF. Full variable domain (remainder filled in from reference TRBV18 and TRBJ1-1): NAGVMQNPRHLVRRRGQEARLRCSPMKGHSHVYWYRQLPEEGLKFMVYLQKENIIDESGMPKERFSAEFPKEGPSILRIQQVVRGDSAAYFCASSTDGNTEAFFGQGTRLTVV.

The sample holds one count of this clone. J is TRBJ2-3 and V is TRBV5-6; TRBD2 aligns across 9 bases. V dropped 3 bases and J dropped 2; count of bases not matched to a gene: 10. Germline CDR1 and CDR2: SGHDT and YYEEEE. The CDR3 totals 17 residues. CDR3 nucleotides: TGTGCCAGCAGCTCGAGACTAGCGGTCGGGGCCACAGATACGCAGTATTTT. Translation: CASSSRLAVGATDTQYF.

The chain uses TRBV6-5 and TRBJ2-7; 7 bases align to TRBD1. This CDR3 has 15 residues. V shed 5 bases, J shed 1 base, and the junction held 8 bases outside the gene matches. Germline V lookup: CDR1 MNHEY, CDR2 SVGAGI. The CDR3 loop reads CASSSSGTESYEQYF. In nucleotides, the CDR3 is TGTGCCAGCAGTAGCTCAGGGACAGAGTCCTACGAGCAGTACTTC.

This clone came up a few times. The chain employs TRBV5-6 and TRBJ1-2; a possible D gene is TRBD1 (6 bases). The V end lost 0 bases, the J end lost 4 bases, and 10 bases lay between the germline ends. Germline V lookup: CDR1 SGHDT, CDR2 YYEEEE. CDR3 size: 14 residues. The CDR3 DNA is TGTGCCAGCAGCTTGGGGACAGTCTCCTATGGCTACACCTTC. Protein: CASSLGTVSYGYTF.